The TCR beta chain described here comes from a study of blood T cell repertoires in COVID-19. Looking at the study overall: Specimens from acute and convalescent COVID-19 originated in the United States, Italy and Spain. Nucleic acid was either cDNA or gDNA, and it came from T cells, B-cell-depleted T cells, or PBMCs.

The table lists this clone with a count of one. Authors' analysis steps: Reference gene primer amplification in the assay estimated nucleated cell counts. Generated by immunoSEQ multiplex PCR, the TCRdb table keeps only in-frame clones and is missing some. The V and J calls and clone size come from that table; D and trimming were worked out from the DNA. The sample yields about 100,000 clones, approximately 80% seen once. This CDR3 contains 15 residues. The germline V and J ends were trimmed by 3 bases and 4 bases, with 15 bases remaining between them. Per the germline V gene, CDR1 is ENHRY and CDR2 is SYGVKD.

This TCR was recovered from a man in his 70s with active or convalescent COVID-19. The chain is built from TRBV10-3 and TRBJ1-2; D remains ambiguous. The sample was peripheral blood. CDR3 sequence (DNA): TGTGCCATCAGTGAAAGTTCCGGCGCGGGCTATGGCTACACCTTC. Translated: CAISESSGAGYGYTF.